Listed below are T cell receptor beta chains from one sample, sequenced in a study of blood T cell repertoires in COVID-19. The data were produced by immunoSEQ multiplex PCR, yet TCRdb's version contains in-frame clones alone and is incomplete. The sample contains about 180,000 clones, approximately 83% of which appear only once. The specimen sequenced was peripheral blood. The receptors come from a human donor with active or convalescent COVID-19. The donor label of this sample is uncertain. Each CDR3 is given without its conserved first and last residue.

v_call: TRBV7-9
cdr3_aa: ASSTPQGGDGYT

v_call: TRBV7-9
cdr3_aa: ASSLGLAGQETQY

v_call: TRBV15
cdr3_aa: ATSREENDYGYT

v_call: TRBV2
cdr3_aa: ASSLSGLGTDTQY

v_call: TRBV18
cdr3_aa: ASSPRGQGGTEAF

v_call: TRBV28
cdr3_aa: ASREGGYTQY

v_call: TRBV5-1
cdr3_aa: ASSPGTSQETQY

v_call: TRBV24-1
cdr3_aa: ATSDALDRGETQY

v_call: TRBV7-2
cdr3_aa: ASSSGVGTGLQETQY

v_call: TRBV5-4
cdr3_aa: ASSLGGTDTGELF

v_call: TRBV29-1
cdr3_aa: SVEDGGRGIGSLH